This T cell receptor beta chain was sequenced for a study of memory CD4+ T cells and cytomegalovirus serostatus. Findings of the study overall: The CMV-associated TCR signature appears largely within the CD4+ memory repertoire. CMV serostatus prediction reached median AUC about 0.96, or 0.93 with US-trained model.

The sort gate was single viable CD3+CD4+CD8-CD45RO+ cells for memory CD4+ T cells. For this clone: Antigen: not known.

Assay used: immunoSEQ multiplex PCR; TCRdb lists only in-frame clones, some missing. The sample carries some 50,000 clones, around 70% recorded once. The sample consisted of memory CD4+ T cells from blood. The receptor comes from an adult in good health and CMV-seropositive.

The CDR3 nucleotides are TGTGCCAGCAGTGAAGGTCCCTCGCGGGGGGCAGGTTACGAGCAGTACTTC. As protein: CASSEGPSRGAGYEQYF. This chain links TRBV25-1 with TRBJ2-7; 8 nucleotides align to TRBD2. J was trimmed by 4 bases and V by 2 bases; bases with no gene match: 13. Germline loops: CDR1 MGHDK, CDR2 SYGVNS. The CDR3 consists of 17 residues.